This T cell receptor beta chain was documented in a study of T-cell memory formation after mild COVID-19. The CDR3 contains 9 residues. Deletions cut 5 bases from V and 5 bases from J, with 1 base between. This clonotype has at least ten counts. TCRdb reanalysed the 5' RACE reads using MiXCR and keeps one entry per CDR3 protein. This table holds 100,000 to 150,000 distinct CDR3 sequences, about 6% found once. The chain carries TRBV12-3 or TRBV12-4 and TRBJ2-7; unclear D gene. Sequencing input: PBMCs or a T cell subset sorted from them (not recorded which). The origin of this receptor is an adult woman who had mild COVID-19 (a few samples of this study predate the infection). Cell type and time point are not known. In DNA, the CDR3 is TGTGCCAGCAGTCACGAGCAGTACTTC. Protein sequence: CASSHEQYF.